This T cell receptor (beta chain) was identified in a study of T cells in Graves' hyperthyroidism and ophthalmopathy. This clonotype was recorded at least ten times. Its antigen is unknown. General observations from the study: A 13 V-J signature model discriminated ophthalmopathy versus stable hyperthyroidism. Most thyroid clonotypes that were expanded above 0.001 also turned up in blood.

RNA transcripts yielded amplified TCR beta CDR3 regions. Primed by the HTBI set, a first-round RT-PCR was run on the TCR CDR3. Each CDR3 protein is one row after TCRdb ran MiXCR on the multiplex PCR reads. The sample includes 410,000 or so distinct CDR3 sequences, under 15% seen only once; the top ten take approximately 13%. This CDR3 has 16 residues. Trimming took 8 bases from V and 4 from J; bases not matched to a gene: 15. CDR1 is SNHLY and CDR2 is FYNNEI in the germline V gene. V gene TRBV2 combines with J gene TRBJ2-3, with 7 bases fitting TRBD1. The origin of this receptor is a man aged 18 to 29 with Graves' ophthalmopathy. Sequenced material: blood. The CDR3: CASPSRDSTPPDTQYF. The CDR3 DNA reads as TGTGCCAGCCCAAGCCGGGACAGCACTCCTCCAGATACGCAGTATTTT. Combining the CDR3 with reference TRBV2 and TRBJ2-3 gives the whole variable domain EPEVTQTPSHQVTQMGQEVILRCVPISNHLYFYWYRQILGQKVEFLVSFYNNEISEKSEIFDDQFSVERPDGSNFTLKIRSTKLEDSAMYFCASPSRDSTPPDTQYFGPGTRLTVL.